This is a list of T cell receptor beta chains from one sample in a study of cytotoxic CD8 clonotypes in ibrutinib-treated CLL. Here immunoSEQ multiplex PCR was the method, and the copy in TCRdb shows in-frame clones only, minus some. The sample shows about 50,000 clones, around 52% of them seen only once. The source was PBMCs, collected at disease progression, from a patient treated with ibrutinib. The receptors shown here come from a human donor with chronic lymphocytic leukemia. CDR3s include the opening cysteine and the closing phenylalanine or tryptophan. Fields, in order: V gene, J gene, clone size, D gene, CDR3 protein, CDR3 DNA. The D gene is left open where the match is weak. Not every row has a clone size; where given, it reads once, few, many or a size class.

TRBV4-1	TRBJ1-5	NA	TRBD1	CASSPGTGYQPQHF	TGCGCCAGCAGTCCCGGGACAGGGTATCAGCCCCAGCATTTT
TRBV4-2	TRBJ2-1	once	TRBD2	CASSLEGLERNNEQFF	TGTGCCAGCAGCCTCGAGGGACTAGAGAGGAACAATGAGCAGTTCTTC
TRBV30	TRBJ2-4	few	NA	CAWSVHAGIKDIQYF	TGTGCCTGGAGTGTCCATGCGGGGATCAAGGACATTCAGTACTTC
TRBV27	TRBJ2-7	few	TRBD1	CASSPDQTGGSYEQYF	TGTGCCAGCAGTCCAGACCAGACAGGGGGATCCTACGAGCAGTACTTC
TRBV5-1	TRBJ1-6	NA	NA	CASSSETGLSYNSPLHF	TGCGCCAGCAGCAGCGAAACAGGGCTATCCTATAATTCACCCCTCCACTTT
TRBV7-3	TRBJ2-1	NA	TRBD2	CASSFTSGRDNEQFF	TGTGCCAGCAGCTTTACTAGCGGGAGAGACAATGAGCAGTTCTTC
TRBV19	TRBJ1-2	NA	NA	CASSMVGSNYGYTF	TGTGCCAGTAGTATGGTCGGAAGTAACTATGGCTACACCTTC
TRBV27	TRBJ1-1	NA	TRBD1	CASRPLVIRDRSMWFVENTEAFF	TGTGCCAGCAGACCCTTAGTAATTAGGGACAGGAGCATGTGGTTTGTAGAGAACACTGAAGCTTTCTTT
TRBV6-1	TRBJ2-2	NA	NA	CASRRTATNTGELFF	TGTGCCAGCAGGAGGACAGCAACGAACACCGGGGAGCTGTTTTTT
TRBV19	TRBJ1-5	NA	TRBD1	CASAGTGYSNQPQHF	TGTGCCAGTGCCGGGACAGGTTATAGCAATCAGCCCCAGCATTTT
TRBV5-4	TRBJ2-7	few	TRBD2	CASSLGLAGAYEQYF	TGTGCCAGCAGTTTAGGACTAGCGGGGGCCTACGAGCAGTACTTC
TRBV7-2	TRBJ2-7	NA	NA	CASSLALGLYEQYF	TGTGCCAGCAGCTTGGCGCTAGGTCTGTACGAGCAGTACTTC
TRBV10-2	TRBJ2-7	few	NA	CASSESVSTYEQYF	TGCGCCAGCAGTGAGTCGGTGTCAACCTACGAGCAGTACTTC
TRBV5-1	TRBJ2-7	many	NA	CASSSSSYEQYF	TGCGCCAGCAGCTCGAGCTCCTACGAGCAGTACTTC
TRBV9	TRBJ2-2	many	NA	CASSVRTGELFF	TGTGCCAGCAGCGTAAGGACCGGGGAGCTGTTTTTT
TRBV19	TRBJ2-7	few	TRBD1	CASSTGTALEQYF	TGTGCCAGTAGTACCGGGACAGCTCTGGAGCAGTACTTC
TRBV11-2	TRBJ1-3	NA	NA	CASSLVIGAGNTIYF	TGTGCCAGCAGCTTAGTTATCGGGGCTGGAAACACCATATATTTT
TRBV7-6	TRBJ1-1	few	NA	CASSPQGRSTEAFF	TGTGCCAGCAGCCCACAGGGCCGGAGCACTGAAGCTTTCTTT
TRBV27	TRBJ1-2	NA	NA	CASSLSDGSYGYTF	TGTGCCAGCAGTTTATCGGACGGTTCCTATGGCTACACCTTC
TRBV6-5	TRBJ2-1	NA	NA	CASGAPLGGGHEQFF	TGTGCCAGCGGGGCACCCTTAGGGGGGGGCCATGAGCAGTTCTTC
TRBV5-1	TRBJ2-1	NA	NA	CASSLVQGNNEQFF	TGCGCCAGCAGCTTGGTACAGGGAAACAATGAGCAGTTCTTC
TRBV2	TRBJ2-2	few	NA	CASSEAASNTGELFF	TGTGCCAGCAGTGAGGCGGCTAGCAACACCGGGGAGCTGTTTTTT
TRBV2	TRBJ2-7	NA	NA	CASRLYEQYF	TGTGCCAGCAGGCTATACGAGCAGTACTTC
TRBV11-2	TRBJ2-1	NA	TRBD2	CASSPLALSGGASEQFF	TGTGCCAGCAGCCCCCTCGCTTTGAGCGGGGGGGCGAGTGAGCAGTTCTTC
TRBV14	TRBJ2-5	NA	TRBD2	CASSQPRTSFGETQYF	TGTGCCAGCAGCCAACCGCGGACTAGCTTTGGAGAGACCCAGTACTTC
TRBV18	TRBJ2-3	NA	NA	CASSTYRASTDTQYF	TGTGCCAGCTCAACGTACAGGGCAAGCACAGATACGCAGTATTTT
TRBV5-5	TRBJ1-4	NA	NA	CASSSGRTTNEKLFF	TGTGCCAGCAGCTCGGGACGGACAACTAATGAAAAACTGTTTTTT
TRBV14	TRBJ2-3	NA	TRBD1	CASSQSGTVRYTQYF	TGTGCCAGCAGCCAAAGTGGGACAGTGAGATACACGCAGTATTTT
TRBV7-6	TRBJ2-7	few	TRBD2	CASSPGTSGSYEQYF	TGTGCCAGCAGCCCCGGGACTAGCGGCTCCTACGAGCAGTACTTC
TRBV19	TRBJ1-5	NA	NA	CASSIRDYGQHF	TGTGCCAGTAGTATAAGGGACTACGGGCAGCATTTT
TRBV25-1	TRBJ2-7	NA	TRBD1	CASSEFEGQGHYEQYF	TGTGCCAGCAGTGAATTTGAGGGACAGGGACACTACGAGCAGTACTTC
TRBV6-5	TRBJ1-3	few	TRBD1	CASSSNRGSGNTIYF	TGTGCCAGCAGTTCTAACAGGGGATCTGGAAACACCATATATTTT
TRBV5-1	TRBJ2-5	NA	NA	CASNLWGVQETQYF	TGCGCCAGCAACCTATGGGGGGTCCAAGAGACCCAGTACTTC
TRBV27	TRBJ1-3	NA	NA	CASSPLQGSSGNTIYF	TGTGCCAGCAGCCCCCTACAGGGAAGCTCTGGAAACACCATATATTTT
TRBV5-1	TRBJ2-7	NA	TRBD1	CASSHLGGTGGISWQYF	TGCGCCAGCAGCCATCTAGGAGGGACAGGGGGTATCTCGTGGCAGTACTTC
TRBV6-5	TRBJ2-5	once	NA	CASSYGDKFQETQYF	TGTGCCAGCAGTTATGGGGACAAGTTCCAAGAGACCCAGTACTTC
TRBV5-4	TRBJ1-3	NA	NA	CASSLARSGNTIYF	TGTGCCAGCAGCTTGGCTCGCTCTGGAAACACCATATATTTT
TRBV21-1	TRBJ1-2	NA	NA	CASSDDTPLPYGYTF	TGTGCCAGCAGCGATGACACGCCCCTCCCCTATGGCTACACCTTC
TRBV15	TRBJ2-4	NA	TRBD1	CATSRGDRANIQYF	TGTGCCACCAGCAGGGGGGACAGGGCCAACATTCAGTACTTC
TRBV29-1	TRBJ1-1	NA	NA	CSVERAGSTEAFF	TGCAGCGTTGAAAGGGCCGGGTCCACTGAAGCTTTCTTT
TRBV19	TRBJ2-2	NA	TRBD2	CASKTSGGRNTGELFF	TGTGCCAGTAAGACTAGCGGGGGCCGGAACACCGGGGAGCTGTTTTTT
TRBV7-2	TRBJ2-1	few	NA	CASSLSGPVDEQFF	TGTGCCAGCAGCCTATCCGGTCCCGTGGATGAGCAGTTCTTC
TRBV6-6	TRBJ1-6	NA	NA	CASSLLAVNSPLHF	TGTGCCAGCAGTCTCCTGGCGGTAAATTCACCCCTCCACTTT
TRBV5-1	TRBJ2-7	NA	TRBD1	CASSLDGTGSYEQYF	TGCGCCAGCAGCTTGGACGGGACAGGCTCCTACGAGCAGTACTTC
TRBV7-2	TRBJ1-2	NA	NA	CASSPRRGYTF	TGTGCCAGCAGCCCTAGGAGAGGCTACACCTTC
TRBV6-5	TRBJ2-1	NA	NA	CASSWTLVNEQFF	TGTGCCAGCAGCTGGACCCTTGTCAATGAGCAGTTCTTC
TRBV9	TRBJ2-7	few	NA	CASSVGIGGPSFSYEQYF	TGTGCCAGCAGCGTAGGCATCGGAGGACCTTCCTTTTCCTACGAGCAGTACTTC
TRBV7-9	TRBJ1-5	few	NA	CASSEQDSNQPQHF	TGTGCCAGCAGCGAGCAGGATAGCAATCAGCCCCAGCATTTT
TRBV5-1	TRBJ1-2	NA	TRBD1	CASRRGPLEGYTF	TGCGCCAGCAGAAGGGGGCCATTGGAAGGCTACACCTTC